The subject of this entry is one TCR beta chain. This sample stems from a study of cytomegalovirus exposure and HLA in healthy donors. The PCR had 60 Vbeta and 13 Jbeta primers. Clones were read by immunoSEQ multiplex PCR, and TCRdb kept only the in-frame ones, dropping some. The table records around 170,000 clones, over 80% of them present only once. This sequence was found in a man in his forties in good health and CMV-seropositive. Sequenced: PBMCs.

CDR3 DNA sequence: TGCGCCAGCAGCCAAGTTCAGGGCGGGGGGGGAAATGAGCAGTTCTTC. It specifies CASSQVQGGGGNEQFF. The rearrangement uses TRBV4-3 and TRBJ2-1; 9 positions match TRBD2. CDR1 LGHNA and CDR2 YSLEER come from the germline V gene. CDR3 length: 16 residues. With 1 base clipped from V and 7 bases from J, the junction kept 8 bases outside the gene matches.